This TCR beta chain was profiled in a study of metastatic and nonmetastatic thyroid tumors. All patients were untreated before thyroid surgery. TCRdb re-called clones from the PCR reads using MiXCR. Of some 25,000 clones listed, around 20% were seen once; the top ten hold approximately 4.2%. The CDR3 runs 15 residues. V lost 3 bases to trimming and J lost 0 bases; unmatched junction nucleotides: 0. Germline V gene data show CDR1 as DFQATT and CDR2 as SNEGSKA (reference sequence). The TCR originated in a male donor with papillary thyroid cancer or a benign thyroid nodule (not recorded which). Some clones in this sample may be carry-over from other donors' samples. Sequences were obtained from blood. The V and J genes are TRBV20-1 and TRBJ2-6; 9 bases are shared with TRBD2. For the CDR3, the DNA is TGCAGTGCTAGTAGCGGGAGCTCTGGGGCCAACGTCCTGACTTTC. It translates to CSASSGSSGANVLTF.